Listed here is a single T cell receptor (beta chain). The target antigen is unknown. Germline-derived CDR1 and CDR2 are MGHRA and YSYEKL. The V segment lost 4 bases and the J segment 4 bases; nucleotides outside the gene matches: 7. The CDR3 consists of 15 residues. The DNA input per sorted-subset replicate PCR was 200 to 250 ng, corresponding to around 28,000 T cell genomes. Assay used: immunoSEQ multiplex PCR; TCRdb lists only in-frame clones, some missing. Of 2 million to 2.5 million clones listed, 93% are singletons. The data are from a study of shared clonotypes between healthy human individuals. Study-level background: Aged between 18 and 49, the donors were a couple of women and a few men. Study-wide points: Researchers sampled blood only, noting tissue repertoires likely differ.

The chain carries TRBV4-1 and TRBJ1-3, with 7 positions matching TRBD1. The receptor was derived from a man between 18 and 29 years old in good health. Some clones in this sample may be carry-over from other donors' samples. The specimen sequenced was naive CD4+ T cells from PBMCs. The subset denotes: CD45RA+ positively selected. Here the CDR3 reads CASSLSTGDGNTIYF. The DNA of the CDR3 is TGCGCCAGCAGCCTTTCTACAGGGGACGGAAACACCATATATTTT.